The rows below give T cell receptor beta chains drawn from one sample of a study of blood T cells in healthy people across ages. Each CDR3 protein gets one entry after TCRdb re-called the 5' RACE reads with MiXCR. The sample holds hundreds of thousands of distinct CDR3 sequences, around 45% seen once. Sequenced input: blood. The receptors come from an elderly man in good health. CDR3s include the opening cysteine and the closing phenylalanine or tryptophan. The D gene is left open where the match is weak. Clone size is shown for a subset of rows, as once, few, many or a class of expanded clone.

J: TRBJ2-1; size: NA; D: NA; V: TRBV7-3; CDR3: CASSQGGLQETQFF; DNA: TGTGCCAGCAGCCAAGGGGGACTACAAGAGACCCAGTTCTTC
J: TRBJ2-3; size: NA; D: TRBD2; V: TRBV5-1; CDR3: CASSSGTSGWSQYF; DNA: TGCGCCAGCAGCTCCGGGACTAGCGGGTGGTCGCAGTATTTT
J: TRBJ2-1; size: NA; D: NA; V: TRBV6-5; CDR3: CASSSGLAVGDEQFF; DNA: TGTGCCAGCAGTTCAGGGCTAGCCGTGGGGGATGAGCAGTTCTTC
J: TRBJ2-3; size: NA; D: NA; V: TRBV7-2; CDR3: CASSLDPGRTDTQYF; DNA: TGTGCCAGCAGCTTAGACCCGGGGCGCACAGATACGCAGTATTTT
J: TRBJ2-3; size: NA; D: TRBD2; V: TRBV15; CDR3: CATASGSSTDAQYF; DNA: TGTGCCACCGCTAGCGGTTCCAGCACAGATGCGCAGTATTTT
J: TRBJ2-1; size: NA; D: TRBD2; V: TRBV7-2; CDR3: CASSLRLAGGSSSYNEQFF; DNA: TGTGCCAGCAGCTTACGGCTAGCGGGAGGGAGCAGCTCCTACAATGAGCAGTTCTTC
J: TRBJ2-1; size: NA; D: TRBD2; V: TRBV29-1; CDR3: CSGRTSGRNEQFF; DNA: TGCAGCGGGCGGACTAGCGGGAGGAATGAGCAGTTCTTC
J: TRBJ1-2; size: NA; D: NA; V: TRBV5-6; CDR3: CASSLGRGPLGYTF; DNA: TGTGCCAGCAGCTTGGGCAGGGGTCCTCTCGGCTACACCTTC
J: TRBJ2-5; size: NA; D: NA; V: TRBV7-2; CDR3: CASSSDRGNTGTQYF; DNA: TGTGCCAGCAGCTCAGATCGGGGCAACACTGGGACCCAGTACTTC
J: TRBJ2-1; size: NA; D: NA; V: TRBV7-3; CDR3: CATSDGSYNEQFF; DNA: TGTGCCACCTCCGACGGTTCATACAATGAGCAGTTCTTC
J: TRBJ2-1; size: many; D: TRBD2; V: TRBV10-3; CDR3: CAISSRGLAGALEQFF; DNA: TGTGCCATCAGTTCCAGAGGACTAGCGGGAGCATTGGAGCAGTTCTTC
J: TRBJ2-1; size: few; D: NA; V: TRBV29-1; CDR3: CSITHPSRNNEQFF; DNA: TGCAGCATTACCCACCCTTCGAGAAACAATGAGCAGTTCTTC
J: TRBJ2-1; size: many; D: TRBD1; V: TRBV7-2; CDR3: CASSVDRGEQFF; DNA: TGTGCCAGCAGCGTAGACAGGGGTGAGCAGTTCTTC
J: TRBJ2-6; size: many; D: TRBD2; V: TRBV7-9; CDR3: CASSWTSGRGGANVLTF; DNA: TGTGCCAGCAGCTGGACTAGCGGGAGGGGTGGCGCCAACGTCCTGACTTTC
J: TRBJ2-6; size: NA; D: NA; V: TRBV28; CDR3: CASMVGAGANVLTF; DNA: TGTGCCAGCATGGTCGGGGCAGGGGCCAACGTCCTGACTTTC
J: TRBJ2-7; size: NA; D: TRBD2; V: TRBV7-6; CDR3: CASSLISSGGSQYF; DNA: TGTGCCAGCAGCTTAATATCGAGCGGGGGGTCCCAGTACTTC
J: TRBJ2-1; size: many; D: TRBD2; V: TRBV20-1; CDR3: CSARDPSGRASNEQFF; DNA: TGCAGTGCTAGAGATCCAAGCGGGAGGGCCAGTAATGAGCAGTTCTTC
J: TRBJ2-5; size: NA; D: NA; V: TRBV3-1; CDR3: CASSQGSRRVQETQYF; DNA: TGTGCCAGCAGCCAAGGATCGAGACGAGTCCAAGAGACCCAGTACTTC
J: TRBJ2-4; size: NA; D: NA; V: TRBV4-3; CDR3: CASSPTRRSLAKNIQYF; DNA: TGCGCCAGCAGCCCGACCCGCAGATCGCTAGCCAAAAACATTCAGTACTTC
J: TRBJ2-1; size: NA; D: TRBD2; V: TRBV20-1; CDR3: CSARDRERGGRNEQFF; DNA: TGCAGTGCTAGAGATCGCGAGCGGGGGGGCAGAAATGAGCAGTTCTTC
J: TRBJ2-7; size: few; D: NA; V: TRBV7-9; CDR3: CASSLPDYSYEQYF; DNA: TGTGCCAGCAGCTTACCAGACTACTCCTACGAGCAGTACTTC
J: TRBJ2-6; size: NA; D: TRBD2; V: TRBV5-5; CDR3: CASSDGRGSGANVLTF; DNA: TGTGCCAGCAGCGATGGGAGGGGATCTGGGGCCAACGTCCTGACTTTC
J: TRBJ2-3; size: NA; D: NA; V: TRBV12-3/TRBV12-4; CDR3: CASRGTGDTQYF; DNA: TGTGCCAGCAGGGGGACGGGAGATACGCAGTATTTT
J: TRBJ2-2; size: few; D: TRBD1; V: TRBV20-1; CDR3: CSARRTGTGELFF; DNA: TGCAGTGCTAGACGGACAGGAACCGGGGAGCTGTTTTTT
J: TRBJ2-5; size: NA; D: NA; V: TRBV6-6; CDR3: CASSWSQETQYF; DNA: TGTGCCAGCAGTTGGAGCCAAGAGACCCAGTACTTC
J: TRBJ2-3; size: NA; D: TRBD2; V: TRBV10-3; CDR3: CATKTSGDTDTQYF; DNA: TGTGCCACGAAGACTAGCGGGGACACAGATACGCAGTATTTT
J: TRBJ2-3; size: many; D: NA; V: TRBV7-2; CDR3: CASSSTVTDTQYF; DNA: TGTGCCAGCAGTTCCACAGTCACAGATACGCAGTATTTT
J: TRBJ2-7; size: many; D: NA; V: TRBV5-1; CDR3: CASSLWGYEQYF; DNA: TGTGCCAGCAGCCTATGGGGCTACGAGCAGTACTTC